The 28 T cell receptor beta chains below were found in one sample sequenced in a study of cytomegalovirus exposure and HLA in healthy donors. PCR employed 60 Vbeta and 13 Jbeta primers. Generated by immunoSEQ multiplex PCR, the TCRdb table keeps only in-frame clones and is missing some. Its table lists fewer than 150,000 clones. The sequenced material came from PBMCs. These TCRs come from a man between 18 and 29 years old in good health and CMV-seronegative.

This chain uses TRBV6-5 with TRBJ2-7; D call uncertain. Germline loops: CDR1 MNHEY, CDR2 SVGAGI. Trimming cost V 7 bases and J 0 bases, with 13 bases left between them. The CDR3 extends over 14 amino acids. The CDR3 reads CASMGRIPSYEQYF. CDR3 nucleotide sequence: TGTGCCAGCATGGGCCGAATCCCCTCCTACGAGCAGTACTTC.

The chain combines TRBV27 with TRBJ2-5; 7 bases are a match to TRBD1. The germline gives CDR1 MNHEY, CDR2 SMNVEV (reference sequence). The CDR3 loop spans 14 amino acids. The trim removed 8 bases at V and 1 base at J, leaving 7 bases unmatched. CDR3 residues: CASAGRGPQETQYF. CDR3 bases: TGTGCCAGCGCTGGAAGGGGGCCCCAAGAGACCCAGTACTTC.

V usage is TRBV7-9 and J usage is TRBJ1-1; D unresolved. Germline CDR1 and CDR2: SEHNR and FQNEAQ (reference sequence). V was shortened by 1 base and J by 11 bases, with 11 bases between the two germline ends. CDR3 length: 12 amino acids. The CDR3 DNA sequence: TGTGCCAGCAGCTTAGGCCCTGCGAGGGCTTTCTTT. It yields the protein CASSLGPARAFF.

V is TRBV27 and J is TRBJ2-7, with D unclear. V gave up 3 bases and J gave up 7 bases, with 13 bases separating them. The germline CDR1 and CDR2 sequences are MNHEY and SMNVEV (reference sequence). The CDR3 loop spans 13 amino acids. Here the CDR3 reads CASSFSSNLEQYF. The CDR3 DNA follows: TGTGCCAGCAGTTTTAGCTCAAACCTGGAGCAGTACTTC.

The chain has TRBV5-1 and TRBJ2-7; D not certain. The CDR3 length is 12 residues. Germline V CDR1 and CDR2: SGHRS, YFSETQ. The V end lost 2 bases, the J end lost 7 bases, and 10 bases lay between the germline ends. CDR3 amino acids: CASSLTAGEQYF. In DNA form, the CDR3 reads TGCGCCAGCAGCTTAACGGCAGGTGAGCAGTACTTC.

V usage is TRBV5-1 and J usage is TRBJ1-1; 7 bases fit TRBD1. The CDR3 is 17 amino acids. Germline V lookup: CDR1 SGHRS, CDR2 YFSETQ. The J segment lost 1 base and the V segment lost 1 base, leaving 10 bases of the junction unmatched. CDR3 sequence (DNA): TGCGCCAGCAGCTTGCTCGGGACAGTCCCCTCGAACACTGAAGCTTTCTTT. This codes for CASSLLGTVPSNTEAFF.

The chain links TRBV19 to TRBJ1-2; D possibly corresponds to TRBD1 (5 bases). This CDR3 region has 16 residues. CDR1 is LNHDA and CDR2 is SQIVND in the germline V gene (reference sequence). Deletions cut 0 bases from V and 4 bases from J, with 15 bases between. CDR3 bases: TGTGCCAGTAGTATAGATCCCCAGGGACTACTCTATGGCTACACCTTC. Its translation is CASSIDPQGLLYGYTF.

This chain connects TRBV28 to TRBJ1-2; no firm D call. CDR3 length equals 12 residues. Germline V gene lookup returns CDR1 MDHEN and CDR2 SYDVKM. Trimming removed 8 bases at V and 0 bases at J, with 7 bases between. The CDR3 region is CASHRANYGYTF. CDR3 DNA: TGTGCCAGCCACAGAGCTAACTATGGCTACACCTTC.

V and J are TRBV5-1 and TRBJ2-3; TRBD1 aligns across 9 bases. The CDR3 is 18 amino acids. Germline V gene lookup returns CDR1 SGHRS and CDR2 YFSETQ. Trimming at V came to 5 bases and at J to 4 bases, leaving 17 bases not matched to a gene. CDR3 nucleotides: TGCGCCAGCAGTTCCGGACTAAGGACAGGGGATCGGGCAGATACGCAGTATTTT. Its protein is CASSSGLRTGDRADTQYF.

This chain connects TRBV5-6 to TRBJ2-2, with 7 bases identical to TRBD1. Germline V gene sequence: CDR1 SGHDT, CDR2 YYEEEE. V gave up 4 bases and J gave up 5 bases; unmatched junction bases: 11. The CDR3 totals 16 residues. CDR3 in amino acids: CASSPETGLRTGELFF. The CDR3 DNA is TGTGCCAGCAGCCCAGAGACAGGGCTGAGGACCGGGGAGCTGTTTTTT.

The V and J genes are TRBV5-1 and TRBJ2-5; 9 bases are a match to TRBD1. The CDR3 is 14 amino acids. The J segment lost 4 bases and the V segment lost 4 bases, leaving 5 bases of the junction unmatched. CDR1 is SGHRS and CDR2 is YFSETQ in the germline V gene. CDR3 DNA sequence: TGCGCCAGCAGCATGGGACAGGGAAGAGAGACCCAGTACTTC. Translation: CASSMGQGRETQYF.

V gene TRBV29-1 combines with J gene TRBJ2-7; weak D call: TRBD1 (6 bases). The CDR3 is 13 amino acids. Trimming took 6 bases from V and 4 from J, leaving 16 bases between them. Germline CDR1 SQVTM, CDR2 ANQGSEA. The CDR3 loop is CSVAQGRGYEQYF. The CDR3 DNA is TGCAGCGTGGCACAGGGACGTGGGTACGAGCAGTACTTC.

This chain connects TRBV27 to TRBJ1-5; a possible D gene is TRBD1 (6 bases). Looked up from germline, CDR1 is MNHEY and CDR2 is SMNVEV (reference sequence). V was pared by 4 bases and J by 9 bases, with 16 bases between. The CDR3 has 14 amino acids. CDR3 bases: TGTGCCAGCAGTTCGGGAGGGGGGGTATTGCCCCAGCATTTT. This codes for CASSSGGGVLPQHF.

The J gene is TRBJ2-3, the V gene TRBV29-1; 11 nucleotides line up with TRBD1. The CDR3 is 16 residues long. Germline lookup yields CDR1 SQVTM and CDR2 ANQGSEA. V shed 6 bases, J shed 5 bases, and the junction held 13 bases outside the gene matches. The CDR3 bases are TGCAGCGTCTCCGGACAGGGGGCGGTGAGTGGAGATACGCAGTATTTT. It translates to CSVSGQGAVSGDTQYF.

This chain connects TRBV7-9 to TRBJ1-4, with 8 bases that match TRBD1. This CDR3 is 17 amino acids long. V shed 3 bases and J 4 bases; nucleotides not matched to a gene: 10. Germline-derived CDR1 and CDR2 are SEHNR and FQNEAQ (reference sequence). CDR3: CASSFPTGTGFNEKLFF. CDR3 nucleotides: TGTGCCAGCAGCTTCCCCACAGGGACAGGCTTTAATGAAAAACTGTTTTTT.

This chain joins TRBV6-5 and TRBJ1-2, with a possible D match to TRBD1 (6 bases). The germline gives CDR1 MNHEY, CDR2 SVGAGI. This CDR3 is built from 12 residues. V lost 10 bases and J lost 4, with 13 bases in between. CDR3 residues: CATQQGLYGYTF. CDR3 DNA: TGTGCCACCCAACAGGGTCTCTATGGCTACACCTTC.

The CDR3 DNA sequence: TGCGCCAGCAGCTTGGCAGTAGCGGGGCCTCAAGAGACCCAGTACTTC. Translated, it gives CASSLAVAGPQETQYF. The J gene is TRBJ2-5, the V gene TRBV5-1, with 8 bases fitting TRBD2. This CDR3 has 16 amino acids. V lost 0 bases, J lost 2 bases, and 6 bases stayed unmatched. Germline V lookup: CDR1 SGHRS, CDR2 YFSETQ.

The rearrangement uses TRBV10-3 and TRBJ2-3; 7 positions agree with TRBD2. V gave up 6 bases and J gave up 4 bases; unmatched junction bases: 7. This CDR3 is built from 14 residues. Germline assignment: CDR1 ENHRY and CDR2 SYGVKD. The CDR3 sequence is CAIRSGDLADTQYF. The CDR3 DNA sequence: TGTGCCATCAGAAGCGGGGACCTTGCAGATACGCAGTATTTT.

The V and J genes are TRBV6-5 and TRBJ1-5, with TRBD1 as a possible D gene (6 bases). Deletions cut 6 bases from V and 5 bases from J, with 11 bases between. Germline loops: CDR1 MNHEY, CDR2 SVGAGI. The CDR3 has 13 residues. This CDR3 is CASSRDNYQPQHF. CDR3 nucleotides: TGTGCCAGCAGCCGGGACAATTATCAGCCCCAGCATTTT.

The DNA of the CDR3 is TGCGCCAGCAGTGACCTGACAGGGGGCGGGCTGGATGGCTACACCTTC. Translated, it gives CASSDLTGGGLDGYTF. V is TRBV10-1 and J is TRBJ1-2, with 10 nucleotides matching TRBD1. CDR3 size: 16 residues. Germline V lookup: CDR1 WNHNN, CDR2 SYGVQD (reference sequence). The J segment lost 6 bases and the V segment lost 3 bases, leaving 10 bases of the junction unmatched.

The genes are TRBV18 and TRBJ2-2; TRBD2 is a possible D gene (5 bases). Germline CDR1 reads KGHSH; CDR2 reads LQKENI. The length of the CDR3 is 14 residues. The V and J ends lost 3 bases and 7 bases respectively, with 12 bases between them. The CDR3 DNA reads as TGTGCCAGCTCACCCCAATCAGAGGGCGGGGAGCTGTTTTTT. Translation: CASSPQSEGGELFF.

The chain has TRBV19 and TRBJ2-2, with 8 bases matching TRBD2. Germline-derived CDR1 and CDR2 are LNHDA and SQIVND (reference sequence). The CDR3 has 14 residues. The ends lost 5 bases at V and 4 bases at J; junction bases unmatched: 3. Here the CDR3 reads CASSLRGGTGELFF. In DNA, the CDR3 is TGTGCCAGTAGTCTTCGGGGGGGCACCGGGGAGCTGTTTTTT.

This chain links TRBV6-6 with TRBJ1-2; D ambiguous. V was pared by 8 bases and J by 2 bases, with 12 bases between. This CDR3 region has 13 residues. CDR1 MNHNY and CDR2 SVGAGI come from the germline V gene (reference sequence). This CDR3 is CASASVPNYGYTF. CDR3 DNA: TGTGCCAGCGCTTCGGTACCAAACTATGGCTACACCTTC.

The chain is built from TRBV5-1 and TRBJ2-7; 8 nucleotides align to TRBD1. CDR3 length: 13 amino acids. Germline CDR1 and CDR2: SGHRS and YFSETQ. The trim removed 5 bases at V and 5 bases at J, leaving 6 bases unmatched. The CDR3 reads CASRPGQGHEQYF. The CDR3 DNA reads as TGCGCCAGCAGACCCGGACAGGGCCACGAGCAGTACTTC.

The chain is built from TRBV5-5 and TRBJ1-3; D is perhaps TRBD1 (6 bases). Deletions cut 0 bases from V and 2 bases from J, with 6 bases between. This CDR3 spans 14 amino acids. CDR1 and CDR2 (germline): SGHKS, YYEKEE (reference sequence). The CDR3 DNA sequence: TGTGCCAGCAGCTTGGGGGGGCCTGGAAACACCATATATTTT. Translation: CASSLGGPGNTIYF. Full variable domain (missing parts from reference TRBV5-5 and TRBJ1-3): DAGVTQSPTHLIKTRGQQVTLRCSPISGHKSVSWYQQVLGQGPQFIFQYYEKEERGRGNFPDRFSARQFPNYSSELNVNALLLGDSALYLCASSLGGPGNTIYFGEGSWLTVV.

The V and J genes are TRBV6-6 and TRBJ2-3; TRBD1 matches at 8 bases. Germline V gene sequence: CDR1 MNHNY, CDR2 SVGAGI (reference sequence). V gave up 6 bases and J gave up 6 bases; unmatched junction bases: 8. This CDR3 region has 14 residues. CDR3 bases: TGTGCCAGCAGACGACAGGACAGGGCTGATACGCAGTATTTT. It is translated as CASRRQDRADTQYF.

Here the CDR3 DNA reads TGTGCCAGCAGCTTAGTGGGTAGCGACACTGAAGCTTTCTTT. Amino acid sequence: CASSLVGSDTEAFF. The rearrangement joins TRBV7-3 to TRBJ1-1; D not resolved. The CDR3 loop spans 14 amino acids. In germline, CDR1 is SGHTA, CDR2 FQGTGA. V shed 2 bases and J shed 3 bases, with 10 bases lying between them.

The chain recombines TRBV27 with TRBJ1-4; TRBD1 might be the D (6 bases). Trimming took 5 bases from V and 5 from J, leaving 15 bases between them. The CDR3 covers 15 residues. From germline, CDR1 is MNHEY and CDR2 SMNVEV (reference sequence). CDR3 coding DNA: TGTGCCAGCAGTGGATGGGGGCCGGGGAATGAAAAACTGTTTTTT. Encoded protein: CASSGWGPGNEKLFF.